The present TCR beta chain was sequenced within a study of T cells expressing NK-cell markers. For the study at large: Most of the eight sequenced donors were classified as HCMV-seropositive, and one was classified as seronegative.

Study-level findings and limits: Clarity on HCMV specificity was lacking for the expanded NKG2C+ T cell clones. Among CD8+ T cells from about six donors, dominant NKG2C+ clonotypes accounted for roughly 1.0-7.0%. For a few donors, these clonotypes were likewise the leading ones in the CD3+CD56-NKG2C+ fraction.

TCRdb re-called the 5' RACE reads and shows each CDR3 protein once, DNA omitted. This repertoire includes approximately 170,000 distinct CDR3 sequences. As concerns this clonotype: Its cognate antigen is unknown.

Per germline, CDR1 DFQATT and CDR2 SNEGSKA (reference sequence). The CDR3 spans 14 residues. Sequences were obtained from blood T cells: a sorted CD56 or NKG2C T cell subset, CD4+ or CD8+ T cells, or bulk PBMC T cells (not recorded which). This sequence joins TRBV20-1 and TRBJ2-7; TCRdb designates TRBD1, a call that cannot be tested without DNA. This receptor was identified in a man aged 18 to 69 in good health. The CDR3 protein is CSASGAYSTYEQYF.